These T cell receptor beta chains were read from a single sample in a study of OX40 agonist ivuxolimab in advanced cancers. Here immunoSEQ multiplex PCR was the method, and the copy in TCRdb shows in-frame clones only, minus some. The data contain tens of thousands of clones, over 80% of them seen just once; the ten biggest clones take up roughly 0.42%. Sequences were derived from CD4+ or CD8+ T cells sorted from blood, sampled in a trial of the OX40 agonist ivuxolimab. The receptors shown here come from an adult with an advanced solid tumor such as melanoma, head and neck, liver or kidney cancer. Each CDR3 is given with its conserved first and last residue.

v_call	j_call	cdr3_aa
TRBV4-2	TRBJ2-7	CASSQTAGAGAVYEQYF
TRBV7-2	TRBJ2-6	CAASGSSGANVLTF
TRBV7-9	TRBJ1-2	CASSLRGASGYTF
TRBV7-8	TRBJ2-5	CASSNLRLAGGETQYF
TRBV5-8	TRBJ1-1	CAKSTGLNTEAFF
TRBV10-1	TRBJ1-1	CASNPGWLGTEAFF
TRBV7-6	TRBJ1-5	CASSPGQGGHQPQHF
TRBV6-5	TRBJ2-5	CASSYLGNQETQYF
TRBV4-2	TRBJ1-1	CASSQWGQTLTEAFF
TRBV19	TRBJ2-7	CASSTRHRGPYEQYF
TRBV28	TRBJ1-4	CASSLPGTGDEKLFF
TRBV19	TRBJ1-5	CASSITRQGQPQHF
TRBV11-3	TRBJ2-2	CASSSPGQGQDTGELFF
TRBV28	TRBJ1-2	CASSPRTGLYGYTF
TRBV7-8	TRBJ2-1	CASSLAEGTSYNEQFF
TRBV4-1	TRBJ2-1	CASSPLVGVDEQFF
TRBV7-2	TRBJ2-2	CASSFWAGATGELFF
TRBV10-3	TRBJ2-5	CAISARTSGEGETQYF
TRBV18	TRBJ2-7	CASSPPYGSYEQYF
TRBV5-6	TRBJ1-2	CASSLVGQVIYGYTF
TRBV28	TRBJ2-7	CASLSRQGTYEQYF
TRBV14	TRBJ2-1	CASSPTFDRRSEQFF
TRBV6-1	TRBJ2-2	CASAGLAGIAGELFF
TRBV5-6	TRBJ2-3	CASSLPGTGDLQSTDTQYF
TRBV9	TRBJ2-3	CASSVGLAGFTDTQYF
TRBV18	TRBJ2-3	CASSPGTGGEGTQYF